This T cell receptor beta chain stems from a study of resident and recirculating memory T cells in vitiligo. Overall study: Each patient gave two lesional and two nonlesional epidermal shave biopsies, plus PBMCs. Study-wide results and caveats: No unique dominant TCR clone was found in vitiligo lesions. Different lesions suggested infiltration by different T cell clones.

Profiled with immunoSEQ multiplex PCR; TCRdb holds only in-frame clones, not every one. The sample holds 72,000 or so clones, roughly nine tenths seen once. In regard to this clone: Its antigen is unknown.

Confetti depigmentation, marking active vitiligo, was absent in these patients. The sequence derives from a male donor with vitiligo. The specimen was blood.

The CDR3 protein is CASSLADRALAKNIQYF. The DNA of the CDR3 is TGTGCCAGCAGCTTAGCGGACAGGGCCTTAGCCAAAAACATTCAGTACTTC. The chain uses TRBV7-8 and TRBJ2-4, with 8 bases aligning to TRBD1. V dropped 0 bases and J dropped 0; count of bases not matched to a gene: 4. This CDR3 has 17 amino acids. Germline assignment: CDR1 SGHVS and CDR2 FQNEAQ. The full variable domain, completed using reference TRBV7-8 and TRBJ2-4, is GAGVSQSPRYKVAKRGQDVALRCDPISGHVSLFWYQQALGQGPEFLTYFQNEAQLDKSGLPSDRFFAERPEGSVSTLKIQRTQQEDSAVYLCASSLADRALAKNIQYFGAGTRLSVL.